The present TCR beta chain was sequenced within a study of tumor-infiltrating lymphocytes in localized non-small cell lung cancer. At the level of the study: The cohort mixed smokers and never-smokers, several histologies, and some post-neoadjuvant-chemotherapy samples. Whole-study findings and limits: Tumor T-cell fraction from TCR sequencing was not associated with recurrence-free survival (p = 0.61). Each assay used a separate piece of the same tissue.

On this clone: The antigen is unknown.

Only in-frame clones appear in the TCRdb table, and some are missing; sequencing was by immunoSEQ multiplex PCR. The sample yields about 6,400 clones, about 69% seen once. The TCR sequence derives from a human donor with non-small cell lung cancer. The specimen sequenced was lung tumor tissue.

In DNA, the CDR3 is TGTGCCATCAGTGAGTCCCAGACCTACTCTGGAAACACCATATATTTT. It codes for CAISESQTYSGNTIYF. The genes are TRBV10-3 and TRBJ1-3; no reliable D call. This CDR3 region has 16 residues. The germline gives CDR1 ENHRY, CDR2 SYGVKD. Trimming cost V 0 bases and J 0 bases, with 9 bases left between them.